The present T cell receptor beta chain was sequenced within a study of human T cells and chemical hapten exposure. The time point was: patch test 2, 6 weeks after DPC sensitization. Treatment defined: therapeutic diphenylcyclopropenone sensitization with weekly scalp DPC. The template was total RNA from unfractionated whole blood. As the library was built, unique molecular identifiers were attached to individual cDNA molecules. TCRdb reprocessed the RACE reads with MiXCR, giving one entry per CDR3 protein. The table lists approximately 25,000 distinct CDR3 sequences, roughly 10% of them singletons. CDR1 and CDR2 from the germline V gene are MNHNS and SASEGT. CDR3 length: 12 residues. V lost 2 bases and J lost 3, with 5 bases in between. Study results and caveats: Expanded TCRs formed significantly more large CDR3 similarity clusters than controls. DPC sensitization produced no change in TCRs with frequency above 1 in 1000.

This clonotype was counted a few times. Its specificity is unknown. The TCR was taken from a man aged 25-45 years with alopecia areata. Some clones in this sample may be carry-over from other donors' samples. Specimen: whole blood, collected in connection with sensitization to the hapten diphenylcyclopropenone (DPC). This chain joins TRBV6-1 and TRBJ2-7; no definite D call. The CDR3 reads CASSERDYEQYF. DNA of the CDR3: TGTGCCAGCAGTGAAAGGGACTACGAGCAGTACTTC.